This T cell receptor beta chain was observed in a study of T-cell memory formation after mild COVID-19. Study-level points and caveats: CD4/CD8 balance held among clones contracting day 15 to 85, and later expanders leaned CD4+. That cross-reactive memory joined was suggested by some responding clones appearing in pre-infection memory.

Using its own MiXCR run on the 5' RACE reads, TCRdb lists one record per CDR3 protein. The table shows about 200,000 distinct CDR3 sequences, with more than 8% occurring only once. The germline CDR1 and CDR2 sequences are MNHEY and SVGAGI. This CDR3 comprises 14 residues. J gave up 6 bases and V 0 bases, and 1 base lay outside the gene matches. As concerns this clonotype: Its target is unknown.

The sequence came from a man younger than 35 who had mild COVID-19 (a few samples of this study predate the infection). Cell type and time point are not known. The sequencing sample was made of PBMCs or a T cell subset sorted from them (not recorded which). The chain joins TRBV6-5 to TRBJ2-3; 9 bases agree with TRBD1. CDR3 in amino acids: CASSYSDRGDTQYF. CDR3 coding DNA: TGTGCCAGCAGTTACTCTGACAGGGGGGATACGCAGTATTTT.